This T cell receptor (beta chain) was sequenced during a study of early T cells in non-severe SARS-CoV-2 infection. Study in general: Unsorted whole blood bulk RNA was sequenced, with unpaired chains. Findings of the study overall: The matching step, a VDJdb search, favored anti-spike CD8 responses and missed private and CD4 specificities.

This clonotype turned up a few times. Its matching antigen is unknown. Attached unique molecular identifiers marked individual cDNA molecules. MiXCR was run by TCRdb on the 5' RACE reads, yielding one entry per CDR3 protein. The table has 65,000 to 95,000 distinct CDR3 sequences, 12% seen once. V trimming: 4 bases; J trimming: 11 bases; junction bases outside the gene matches: 8. The CDR3 spans 14 residues. Germline values: CDR1 SGHRS, CDR2 YFSETQ. The chain joins TRBV5-1 to TRBJ1-5; 11 nucleotides align to TRBD1. The TCR sequence derives from an adult who was a healthcare worker with PCR-confirmed SARS-CoV-2 infection or an uninfected control (not recorded which). The donor label of this sample is uncertain. Sample: whole blood, taken at baseline. CDR3 bases: TGCGCCAGCAGCACTGGACAGGGGGCGCGGACCCAGCATTTT. Its protein is CASSTGQGARTQHF.